This passage covers 29 T cell receptor beta chains from one sample sequenced in a study of pediatric ulcerative colitis. Clones were sequenced by immunoSEQ multiplex PCR, and TCRdb holds only the in-frame ones, with some missing. In the table there are about 60,000 clones, 87% of which are singletons. The sequencing sample was made of blood. The receptor set was obtained from a boy between 10 and 17 years old who was a control in a study of pediatric ulcerative colitis.

The rearrangement uses TRBV4-1 and TRBJ2-7; D call uncertain. The germline gives CDR1 MGHRA, CDR2 YSYEKL. The V end lost 1 base, the J end lost 2 bases, and 6 bases lay between the germline ends. The CDR3 is 13 residues long. The CDR3 loop reads CASSQAITYEQYF. CDR3 nucleotide sequence: TGCGCCAGCAGCCAAGCGATTACCTACGAGCAGTACTTC.

The chain is built from TRBV14 and TRBJ2-7, with 8 bases lining up with TRBD2. Per germline, CDR1 SGHDN and CDR2 FVKESK. J lost 4 bases, V lost 1 base, and 0 bases had no gene match. The CDR3 covers 13 residues. The CDR3 protein is CASSQGLAYEQYF. The DNA for the CDR3 is TGTGCCAGCAGCCAAGGACTAGCGTACGAGCAGTACTTC. Full variable domain (remainder filled in from reference TRBV14 and TRBJ2-7): EAGVTQFPSHSVIEKGQTVTLRCDPISGHDNLYWYRRVMGKEIKFLLHFVKESKQDESGMPNNRFLAERTGGTYSTLKVQPAELEDSGVYFCASSQGLAYEQYFGPGTRLTVT.

The chain links TRBV14 to TRBJ2-7; 8 bases agree with TRBD2. J was trimmed by 5 bases and V by 4 bases; bases with no gene match: 7. The CDR3 has 14 amino acids. Looked up from germline, CDR1 is SGHDN and CDR2 is FVKESK. Here the CDR3 reads CASSPLGLVHEQYF. The CDR3 nucleotides are TGTGCCAGCAGCCCCCTGGGACTAGTCCACGAGCAGTACTTC.

This chain links TRBV18 with TRBJ2-1; D not certain. Germline CDR1 and CDR2: KGHSH and LQKENI. The CDR3 is 14 residues long. With 3 bases removed from V and 4 bases from J, the gap between germline ends came to 10 bases. The CDR3 spells CASSPTLQYNEQFF. The CDR3 region has the DNA TGTGCCAGCTCACCGACACTCCAATACAATGAGCAGTTCTTC.

This chain links TRBV14 with TRBJ2-7, with D hard to call. Trimming removed 3 bases from V and 2 bases from J, with 14 bases in between. This CDR3 region has 15 residues. Germline V gives CDR1 SGHDN, CDR2 FVKESK. CDR3: CASSQKGSDPYEQYF. In DNA form, the CDR3 reads TGTGCCAGCAGCCAGAAGGGCAGCGACCCCTACGAGCAGTACTTC.

The chain employs TRBV6-4 and TRBJ2-3; TRBD2 agrees at 10 bases. Germline V gene sequence: CDR1 MRHNA, CDR2 SNTAGT. The CDR3 has 14 amino acids. Trimming cost V 5 bases and J 4 bases; bases outside gene matches: 3. The CDR3 coding sequence is TGTGCCAGCAGTCTAGCGGGGGAGGCAGATACGCAGTATTTT. Protein product: CASSLAGEADTQYF.

This chain uses TRBV7-3 with TRBJ1-2, with TRBD1 matching 12 bases. V lost 5 bases and J lost 5; bases outside the gene matches: 18. Germline V gene data show CDR1 as SGHTA and CDR2 as FQGTGA. The CDR3 spans 19 residues. The CDR3 sequence is CASSLLGQGAPLKYYGYTF. The CDR3 DNA is TGTGCCAGCAGCCTACTGGGACAGGGGGCCCCACTTAAGTATTATGGCTACACCTTC. Variable domain in full (rest from reference TRBV7-3 and TRBJ1-2): GAGVSQTPSNKVTEKGKYVELRCDPISGHTALYWYRQSLGQGPEFLIYFQGTGAADDSGLPNDRFFAVRPEGSVSTLKIQRTERGDSAVYLCASSLLGQGAPLKYYGYTFGSGTRLTVV.

CDR3 sequence (DNA): TGTGCCACCAGCTACAAACTTACCGGGACTAGCGGAGAACCCTACGAGCAGTACTTC. Its translation: CATSYKLTGTSGEPYEQYF. This chain connects TRBV15 to TRBJ2-7; 11 bases fit TRBD2. Germline V gene data show CDR1 as LNHNV and CDR2 as YYDKDF (reference sequence). V lost 5 bases and J lost 2; bases outside the gene matches: 17. The CDR3 covers 19 residues. Full variable domain (rest looked up from reference TRBV15 and TRBJ2-7): DAMVIQNPRYQVTQFGKPVTLSCSQTLNHNVMYWYQQKSSQAPKLLFHYYDKDFNNEADTPDNFQSRRPNTSFCFLDIRSPGLGDTAMYLCATSYKLTGTSGEPYEQYFGPGTRLTVT.

The chain couples TRBV5-1 to TRBJ2-1, with 7 bases that match TRBD1. The germline V gene encodes CDR1 SGHRS and CDR2 YFSETQ. V shed 3 bases and J 0 bases; nucleotides not matched to a gene: 0. The CDR3 is 14 amino acids. The CDR3 loop reads CASSSGGSYNEQFF. The CDR3 DNA reads as TGCGCCAGCAGCTCAGGGGGCTCCTACAATGAGCAGTTCTTC.

This chain connects TRBV5-1 to TRBJ2-7; D is possibly TRBD1 (5 bases). The CDR3 extends over 13 amino acids. CDR1 SGHRS and CDR2 YFSETQ come from the germline V gene. Trimming took 5 bases from V and 1 from J, leaving 10 bases between them. CDR3 region: CASSNQGSYEQYF. The CDR3 nucleotides read TGCGCCAGCAGTAATCAGGGTTCCTACGAGCAGTACTTC.

CDR3 amino acids: CATIHGTGWAYGYTF. For the CDR3, the DNA is TGTGCCACCATACATGGGACAGGGTGGGCCTATGGCTACACCTTC. The rearrangement uses TRBV28 and TRBJ1-2, with 9 bases fitting TRBD1. Trimming removed 10 bases from V and 4 bases from J; junction bases left unmatched: 13. Germline V gives CDR1 MDHEN, CDR2 SYDVKM. The CDR3 sequence is 15 residues long.

This rearrangement joins TRBV7-7 to TRBJ2-2; no clear D gene. The CDR3 is 15 residues long. Looked up from germline, CDR1 is SSHAT and CDR2 is FNYEAQ (reference sequence). Trimming took 5 bases from V and 2 from J, leaving 12 bases between them. The CDR3 is CASSPGNTNTGELFF. The CDR3 DNA reads as TGTGCCAGCAGCCCCGGAAATACTAACACCGGGGAGCTGTTTTTT.

V and J are TRBV5-6 and TRBJ2-3; TRBD1 aligns across 7 bases. The V gene's germline CDR1 is SGHDT and CDR2 YYEEEE. The CDR3 sequence is 13 residues long. V shed 3 bases and J 3 bases; nucleotides not matched to a gene: 1. CDR3 nucleotides: TGTGCCAGCAGCTACAGGGGTACAGATACGCAGTATTTT. Translating gives CASSYRGTDTQYF.

This chain uses TRBV7-2 with TRBJ1-3; the D gene is possibly TRBD1 (5 bases). This CDR3 comprises 12 residues. CDR1 and CDR2 from the germline V gene are SGHTA and FQGNSA. V was cut by 3 bases and J by 6 bases, with 6 bases left in between. This CDR3 is CASSLGPNTIYF. CDR3 bases: TGTGCCAGCAGCTTGGGGCCAAACACCATATATTTT.

The chain recombines TRBV29-1 with TRBJ1-1; D is undetermined. The V end was cut by 4 bases, the J end by 1 base, with 22 bases between. Per germline, CDR1 SQVTM and CDR2 ANQGSEA. This CDR3 is built from 17 residues. CDR3 nucleotides: TGCAGCGTTGTGGCCCCGACACTTGGGGTCGGGAACACTGAAGCTTTCTTT. Translation gives CSVVAPTLGVGNTEAFF.

V and J are TRBV30 and TRBJ1-2; no definite D call. Trimming removed 3 bases at V and 3 bases at J, with 11 bases between. Germline CDR1 and CDR2: GTSNPN and SVGIG (reference sequence). The CDR3 sequence is 13 residues long. The CDR3 DNA is TGTGCCTGGAGCCCCCAGCCTGACTATGGCTACACCTTC. Its translation is CAWSPQPDYGYTF.

The chain employs TRBV19 and TRBJ1-5; 7 bases align to TRBD1. The CDR3 is 16 amino acids. CDR1 and CDR2 from the germline V gene are LNHDA and SQIVND (reference sequence). The J segment lost 5 bases and the V segment lost 0 bases, leaving 7 bases of the junction unmatched. The CDR3 loop is CASSIDKGAKDQPQHF. DNA of the CDR3: TGTGCCAGTAGTATAGACAAGGGGGCTAAGGATCAGCCCCAGCATTTT. Full variable domain (rest looked up from reference TRBV19 and TRBJ1-5): DGGITQSPKYLFRKEGQNVTLSCEQNLNHDAMYWYRQDPGQGLRLIYYSQIVNDFQKGDIAEGYSVSREKKESFPLTVTSAQKNPTAFYLCASSIDKGAKDQPQHFGDGTRLSIL.

The chain couples TRBV6-1 to TRBJ2-6; no firm D call. V was shortened by 2 bases and J by 4 bases, with 30 bases between the two germline ends. The CDR3 runs 22 residues. CDR1 MNHNS and CDR2 SASEGT come from the germline V gene. The CDR3 here is CASSEFPGYISSGLLGANVLTF. DNA for the CDR3: TGTGCCAGCAGTGAATTCCCAGGCTACATCAGCTCTGGGTTACTCGGGGCCAACGTCCTGACTTTC.

This chain links TRBV29-1 with TRBJ2-7, with 7 bases matching TRBD1. This CDR3 is 13 amino acids long. V gave up 6 bases and J gave up 2 bases; unmatched junction bases: 7. Per the germline V gene, CDR1 is SQVTM and CDR2 is ANQGSEA. The CDR3 DNA reads as TGCAGCGTAGAAAGGACAGGCACCTACGAGCAGTACTTC. Amino acids: CSVERTGTYEQYF.

The chain has TRBV2 and TRBJ1-6; TRBD1 is a possible D gene (5 bases). Germline CDR1 and CDR2: SNHLY and FYNNEI. V shed 8 bases and J shed 6 bases, with 14 bases lying between them. The CDR3 is 14 residues long. For the CDR3, the DNA is TGTGCCAGCGCAAAGACAGATCTTAATTCACCCCTCCACTTT. It is translated as CASAKTDLNSPLHF.

As for this clone: The sample holds other DNA sequences that translate to the same CDR3. This chain connects TRBV4-1 to TRBJ2-7; D gene unclear. Trimming stripped 3 bases from V and 4 bases from J, with 10 bases between. Germline V gene sequence: CDR1 MGHRA, CDR2 YSYEKL. The CDR3 has 13 residues. CDR3 nucleotides: TGCGCCAGCAGCCAGGGATTGGATTACGAGCAGTACTTC. Translated: CASSQGLDYEQYF.

This clone appeared once. J is TRBJ1-3 and V is TRBV27; D gene ambiguous. The CDR3 is 13 residues long. The ends were cut back, 8 bases at V and 6 bases at J, with 14 bases in the middle. Germline V CDR1 and CDR2: MNHEY, SMNVEV (reference sequence). This CDR3 reads CASGPDPQNTIYF. CDR3 DNA: TGTGCCAGCGGACCCGATCCCCAAAACACCATATATTTT.

The V call is TRBV4-3, the J call TRBJ1-4; D is unclear. This CDR3 comprises 15 residues. V shed 1 base and J shed 3 bases, with 9 bases lying between them. Looked up from germline, CDR1 is LGHNA and CDR2 is YSLEER. As DNA, the CDR3 is TGCGCCAGCAGCCAAGTTCAGGCTGCTAATGAAAAACTGTTTTTT. Protein: CASSQVQAANEKLFF.

The rearrangement uses TRBV11-2 and TRBJ2-2; D gene unclear. Trimming took 3 bases from V and 5 from J, leaving 10 bases between them. The CDR3 extends over 14 amino acids. The V gene's germline CDR1 is SGHAT and CDR2 FQNNGV. The chain's CDR3 is CASSFPSQTGELFF. In DNA form, the CDR3 reads TGTGCCAGCAGCTTCCCCTCACAAACCGGGGAGCTGTTTTTT.

This clone was detected once. The chain links TRBV7-2 to TRBJ1-4, with D possibly TRBD1 on 6 matching bases. Germline assignment: CDR1 SGHTA and CDR2 FQGNSA. Trimming took 0 bases from V and 8 from J, leaving 16 bases between them. This CDR3 contains 16 residues. CDR3 region: CASSLALVQGYEKLFF. Written as DNA, the CDR3 is TGTGCCAGCAGCTTAGCGCTTGTACAGGGCTACGAAAAACTGTTTTTT.

The chain couples TRBV6-5 to TRBJ2-7, with 8 bases matching TRBD1. Germline lookup yields CDR1 MNHEY and CDR2 SVGAGI. V shed 7 bases, J shed 4 bases, and the junction held 12 bases outside the gene matches. The CDR3 runs to 15 residues. The CDR3 DNA is TGTGCCAGCAAGACCGGACAGGGAGGACCTTACGAGCAGTACTTC. It is translated as CASKTGQGGPYEQYF.

The chain is built from TRBV5-6 and TRBJ1-2; D gene ambiguous. V was cut by 2 bases and J by 8 bases, with 7 bases left in between. Germline V CDR1 and CDR2: SGHDT, YYEEEE. This CDR3 comprises 11 residues. The CDR3 protein is CASSFVQGYTF. The CDR3 DNA follows: TGTGCCAGCAGCTTCGTCCAGGGCTACACCTTC.

This sequence joins TRBV27 and TRBJ2-2; D gene ambiguous. Trimming removed 2 bases from V and 2 bases from J, with 6 bases in between. The CDR3 is 14 amino acids. CDR1 and CDR2 from the germline V gene are MNHEY and SMNVEV (reference sequence). In nucleotides, the CDR3 is TGTGCCAGCAGTTTAAACGCAAACACCGGGGAGCTGTTTTTT. It codes for CASSLNANTGELFF.

This sequence joins TRBV5-1 and TRBJ2-3; no reliable D call. Between the trimmed V and J ends, which lost 5 bases and 1 base, there was a span of 14 bases. Germline CDR1 is SGHRS and CDR2 is YFSETQ. The CDR3 contains 15 residues. CDR3 sequence (DNA): TGCGCCAGCAGTCCGGGTTTCGCGGGCACAGATACGCAGTATTTT. Its translation: CASSPGFAGTDTQYF.